The rows below give T cell receptor beta chains drawn from one sample of a study of vaccination and CD4 T cells after COVID-19. TCRdb re-called the PCR reads through MiXCR, storing one row per CDR3 protein. Seen here are more than 20,000 distinct CDR3 sequences, around 42% observed once, and the top ten hold around 4%. These receptors have no identified antigens. The sequenced sample was CD4+ T cells from blood, cultured in vitro, obtained about 7 months after SARS-CoV-2 vaccination. The receptors come from a human donor who had recovered from COVID-19. The CDR3 runs from the conserved cysteine through the conserved F or W. Fields, in order: V gene, D gene, clone size, J gene, CDR3 DNA, CDR3 protein. The D gene is left open where the match is weak. Expanded clones are given a class, and other clones once, few, many or no size at all.

>TRBV28|NA|few|TRBJ2-5
TGTGCCAGCGGCAGGGGAACCCAGTACTTC
CASGRGTQYF
>TRBV20-1|TRBD1|NA|TRBJ1-1
TGCAGTGCTAGCGGGACAGGGGTCACTGAAGCTTTCTTT
CSASGTGVTEAFF
>TRBV7-9|TRBD2|NA|TRBJ2-7
TGTGCCAGCAGCTTCGGACTAGATTCGGAGCAGTACTTC
CASSFGLDSEQYF
>TRBV6-1|TRBD1|few|TRBJ1-2
TGTGCCAGCAGTCTACGGACAGGAGAGTATGGCTACACCTTC
CASSLRTGEYGYTF
>TRBV20-1|TRBD2|few|TRBJ2-3
TGCAGTGCTTCTCGTCCAGCGGGAGAAATCGCAGATACGCAGTATTTT
CSASRPAGEIADTQYF
>TRBV28|NA|NA|TRBJ2-7
TGTGCCAGCACCCCCGGCGGGGTCCTCCCCTACGAGCAGTACTTC
CASTPGGVLPYEQYF
>TRBV7-2|TRBD1|few|TRBJ1-6
TGTGCCAGCAGAGGACAGGCAGGGGGCAATTCACCCCTCCACTTT
CASRGQAGGNSPLHF
>TRBV7-6|NA|NA|TRBJ2-2
TGTGCCAGCACCTTAGCAGCCTTCGGGGGGGAGCTGTTTTTT
CASTLAAFGGELFF
>TRBV20-1|NA|few|TRBJ2-1
TGCAGTGCCCCTGGAAAGGTACTTTACAATGAGCAGTTCTTC
CSAPGKVLYNEQFF
>TRBV20-1|NA|few|TRBJ1-1
TGCGGAAATTACTGGGCAGGGAACACTGAAGCTTTCTTT
CGNYWAGNTEAFF
>TRBV20-1|NA|NA|TRBJ2-7
TGCAGTGCAACCCTAGATCAATACAGCGAGCAGTACTTC
CSATLDQYSEQYF
>TRBV7-9|NA|once|TRBJ2-7
TGTGCCAGCAGCTTATGGTCAGGGACTGGCTCTTCCTACGAGCAGTACTTC
CASSLWSGTGSSYEQYF